These 21 T cell receptor beta chains were all obtained from the same sample, sequenced in a study of blood T cells in healthy people across ages. A second PCR, run for about 7 to 11 cycles, used a sample-barcoded 5' primer plus a J-beta primer mix. A single record per CDR3 protein comes from TCRdb applying MiXCR to the 5' RACE reads. Among under 950,000 distinct CDR3 sequences, around a fifth were seen once, and the ten largest hold around a fifth. Sequenced material: blood. The receptors shown here come from a man in his 70s in good health.

V is TRBV30 and J is TRBJ1-4; no clear D gene. The V gene's germline CDR1 is GTSNPN and CDR2 SVGIG (reference sequence). CDR3 length: 13 residues. Trimming took off 2 bases at V and 8 bases at J, with 12 bases between the two ends. The CDR3 loop is CAWSLGLGEKLFF. The CDR3 DNA reads TGTGCCTGGAGTTTAGGACTCGGAGAAAAACTGTTTTTT. The entire variable domain, with the rest obtained from reference TRBV30 and TRBJ1-4, is as follows: SQTIHQWPATLVQPVGSPLSLECTVEGTSNPNLYWYRQAAGRGLQLLFYSVGIGQISSEVPQNLSASRPQDRQFILSSKKLLLSDSGFYLCAWSLGLGEKLFFGSGTQLSVL.

This chain connects TRBV12-3 or TRBV12-4 to TRBJ2-1, with D unresolved. The V end was cut by 8 bases, the J end by 0 bases, with 14 bases between. The CDR3 is 15 residues long. Written as DNA, the CDR3 is TGTGCCAGCGTCGAGGCGGATCCCTCCTACAATGAGCAGTTCTTC. Amino acids: CASVEADPSYNEQFF.

A few counts support this clonotype. This chain joins TRBV24-1 and TRBJ2-1; D gene uncertain. Germline V gene sequence: CDR1 KGHDR, CDR2 SFDVKD. The length of the CDR3 is 17 residues. The ends were cut back, 3 bases at V and 1 base at J, with 15 bases in the middle. The CDR3 region is CATSDQDWTESYNEQFF. CDR3 in DNA: TGTGCCACCAGTGATCAAGATTGGACGGAGTCCTACAATGAGCAGTTCTTC.

This clonotype showed up just a few times. The chain couples TRBV19 to TRBJ1-2, with a possible D match to TRBD1 (5 bases). V was shortened by 1 base and J by 7 bases, with 10 bases between the two germline ends. There are 13 residues in the CDR3. Looked up from germline, CDR1 is LNHDA and CDR2 is SQIVND (reference sequence). The CDR3 coding sequence is TGTGCCAGTAGTATAGCCCGGGACCGTGGCTACACCTTC. Encoded protein: CASSIARDRGYTF.

The chain recombines TRBV5-1 with TRBJ2-7, with D maybe TRBD1 (5 bases). Germline-derived CDR1 and CDR2 are SGHRS and YFSETQ. Trimming removed 5 bases at V and 0 bases at J, with 12 bases between. The CDR3 is 14 residues long. The CDR3 nucleotides read TGCGCCAGCAGTGCGACAGCAAGCTCCTACGAGCAGTACTTC. Translated: CASSATASSYEQYF.

The chain uses TRBV28 and TRBJ2-4; 9 nucleotides line up with TRBD1. CDR3 length: 12 amino acids. Germline assignment: CDR1 MDHEN and CDR2 SYDVKM. Trimming removed 10 bases from V and 8 bases from J; junction bases left unmatched: 6. CDR3 in DNA: TGTGCCACTGGGACAGGGAGGGACATTCAGTACTTC. Translating gives CATGTGRDIQYF.

The rearrangement joins TRBV10-1 to TRBJ2-1; the match to TRBD2 covers 14 bases. The trim removed 6 bases at V and 10 bases at J, leaving 5 bases unmatched. CDR3 length: 14 amino acids. Germline values: CDR1 WNHNN, CDR2 SYGVQD (reference sequence). CDR3 amino acids: CASSRRTSGGEQFF. In nucleotides, the CDR3 is TGCGCCAGCAGCCGTAGGACTAGCGGGGGGGAGCAGTTCTTC.

This clonotype was seen more than once but under ten times. V gene TRBV11-2 combines with J gene TRBJ1-1; D gene unclear. Trimming removed 2 bases from V and 3 bases from J, with 7 bases in between. The CDR3 consists of 13 residues. CDR1 is SGHAT and CDR2 is FQNNGV in the germline V gene. The CDR3 coding sequence is TGTGCCAGCAGCTTATTTAGCTACACTGAAGCTTTCTTT. It is translated as CASSLFSYTEAFF. Combining the CDR3 with reference TRBV11-2 and TRBJ1-1 gives the whole variable domain EAGVAQSPRYKIIEKRQSVAFWCNPISGHATLYWYQQILGQGPKLLIQFQNNGVVDDSQLPKDRFSAERLKGVDSTLKIQPAKLEDSAVYLCASSLFSYTEAFFGQGTRLTVV.

This clonotype has a handful of counts. The rearrangement links TRBV2 to TRBJ1-1; 7 bases are shared with TRBD1. The CDR3 is 14 residues long. Germline-derived CDR1 and CDR2 are SNHLY and FYNNEI. The junction had 12 bases not matched to a gene; V was cut back by 7 bases and J by 7 bases. The CDR3 DNA reads as TGTGCCAGCAAGGAGGGGGGACAGAGCTTTGAAGCTTTCTTT. Translation: CASKEGGQSFEAFF.

As DNA, the CDR3 is TGCAGTGCTTGGGAATTAGCTAACTATGGCTACACCTTC. As protein: CSAWELANYGYTF. The chain recombines TRBV29-1 with TRBJ1-2, with unresolved D. The germline V gene encodes CDR1 SQVTM and CDR2 ANQGSEA. The CDR3 totals 13 residues.

Only one count was recorded for this clonotype. The junction and the germline gene differ at one end; a read error may be behind it. This rearrangement joins TRBV5-1 to TRBJ2-3; 8 bases map to TRBD1. This CDR3 comprises 14 residues. CDR1 and CDR2 from the germline V gene are SGHRS and YFSETQ. CDR3 nucleotide sequence: TGCGCCAGTACGACAGGGGATGGCACAGATACGCGGTATTTT. Protein: CASTTGDGTDTRYF.

CDR3 in amino acids: CASSQEGLAVNEQFF. The CDR3, as DNA: TGCGCCAGCAGCCAAGAAGGCCTAGCGGTCAATGAGCAGTTCTTC. This sequence joins TRBV4-1 and TRBJ2-1; TRBD2 matches 7 bases. Germline assignment: CDR1 MGHRA and CDR2 YSYEKL. The CDR3 runs 15 residues. The V segment lost 0 bases and the J segment 6 bases; nucleotides outside the gene matches: 5.

This clonotype was observed a handful of times. V is TRBV29-1 and J is TRBJ1-2; a weak D match, TRBD1 (6 bases). Germline V gives CDR1 SQVTM, CDR2 ANQGSEA. CDR3 length: 11 amino acids. V shed 4 bases and J shed 7 bases, with 10 bases lying between them. The CDR3 spells CSVGGAGGYTF. CDR3 nucleotide sequence: TGCAGCGTTGGGGGGGCCGGTGGCTACACCTTC.

The chain is built from TRBV12-3 or TRBV12-4 and TRBJ1-5; D not certain. Trimming left V 5 bases short and J 6 bases short, with 14 bases between. The length of the CDR3 is 14 residues. The DNA of the CDR3 is TGTGCCAGCAGTCCCGACGGGGAGGGTCAGCCCCAGCATTTT. Its protein product is CASSPDGEGQPQHF.

The chain joins TRBV10-1 to TRBJ2-5, with TRBD2 as a possible D gene (6 bases). Germline assignment: CDR1 WNHNN and CDR2 SYGVQD (reference sequence). Trimming left V 4 bases short and J 4 bases short, with 16 bases between. CDR3 length: 15 residues. CDR3 protein: CASSVDAGLRETQYF. CDR3 in DNA: TGCGCCAGCAGTGTCGATGCGGGGTTGAGAGAGACCCAGTACTTC.

Turning to this clonotype: A read error may be the cause here, since a much bigger clone is one base away. As the CDR3 is not closed by the conserved phenylalanine or tryptophan, this likely results from a read error. The chain has TRBV2 and TRBJ2-1; 10 bases fit TRBD1. Germline V gene data show CDR1 as SNHLY and CDR2 as FYNNEI. J lost 6 bases, V lost 6 bases, and 5 bases had no gene match. The CDR3 sequence is 14 residues long. CDR3 sequence: CASSAGTGANEQFS. In DNA form, the CDR3 reads TGTGCCAGCAGCGCCGGGACAGGGGCCAATGAGCAGTTCTCC.

The rearrangement joins TRBV30 to TRBJ1-4; TRBD1 matches at 7 bases. Germline V gene data show CDR1 as GTSNPN and CDR2 as SVGIG (reference sequence). CDR3 size: 14 residues. The V gene end was trimmed by 7 bases and the J gene end by 12 bases; junction bases not matched to a gene: 17. Here the CDR3 reads CASNSGTALRELFF. CDR3 in DNA: TGTGCCTCAAACTCGGGGACAGCTTTGAGGGAACTGTTTTTT.

This clonotype has more than one count but fewer than ten. The gene calls are TRBV9 and TRBJ2-5; TRBD2 matches 7 bases. The CDR3 consists of 15 residues. The germline CDR1 and CDR2 sequences are SGDLS and YYNGEE. Trimming took 1 base from V and 4 from J; bases not matched to a gene: 7. For the CDR3, the DNA is TGTGCCAGCAGCGTACCTAGCGGAGGGGCAGAGACCCAGTACTTC. It encodes CASSVPSGGAETQYF.

A few counts support this clonotype. The chain has TRBV6-2 or TRBV6-3 and TRBJ1-2; D gene uncertain. Germline V gives CDR1 MNHEY, CDR2 SVGEGT. The CDR3 contains 13 residues. The ends were cut back, 5 bases at V and 8 bases at J, with 15 bases in the middle. The CDR3 nucleotides are TGTGCCAGCAGTCCAGGCCAAGCTATGGGCTACACCTTC. It translates to CASSPGQAMGYTF.

A few counts support this clonotype. The chain is built from TRBV21-1 and TRBJ1-4; whether TRBD1, the table's D call, matches the DNA was not checked. TRBV21-1 constitutes a pseudogene. This CDR3 is 17 amino acids long. CDR3 in DNA: TGTGCCAGCAGCACCGACAGGGGTGCCGTAACGAATGAAAAACTGTTTTTT. Translated: CASSTDRGAVTNEKLFF.

This clonotype was counted between two and nine times. V is TRBV5-1 and J is TRBJ2-7, with TRBD1 matching 9 bases. The V and J ends lost 3 bases and 4 bases, in that order; junction bases with no gene match: 5. Germline V lookup: CDR1 SGHRS, CDR2 YFSETQ. This CDR3 has 14 residues. CDR3 loop: CASSYRGRPYEQYF. The CDR3 nucleotides read TGCGCCAGCAGCTACAGGGGGCGACCTTACGAGCAGTACTTC.